These T cell receptor beta chains were read from a single sample in a study of T cell changes during pregnancy in multiple sclerosis. Sequencing was performed with immunoSEQ multiplex PCR; in TCRdb, only in-frame clones are kept and a portion is missing. The sample shows tens of thousands of clones, approximately 90% of them seen only once. This specimen consisted of peripheral blood, obtained before pregnancy. All receptors come from a female donor with multiple sclerosis, enrolled in a pregnancy study. CDR3s include the opening cysteine and the closing phenylalanine or tryptophan. D genes are given only for firm matches. Clone sizes are given selectively: once, few, many, or a class where the clone is expanded.

V	size	length	D	J	DNA	CDR3
TRBV4-1	.	15	.	TRBJ2-2	TGCGCCAGCAGCTACGGGCCAGGGATGGGCGGGGAGCTGTTTTTT	CASSYGPGMGGELFF
TRBV7-2	.	16	.	TRBJ2-3	TGTGCCAGCAGCTTAAGGAGAAGCCTTTTCTCAGATACGCAGTATTTT	CASSLRRSLFSDTQYF
TRBV28	.	15	.	TRBJ2-7	TGTGCCAGCACCCCAGGGGATTCTAGCTCCTACGAGCAGTACTTC	CASTPGDSSSYEQYF
TRBV19	.	16	TRBD1	TRBJ1-2	TGTGCCAGTAGTCGACTAACAGGGGGCCCTAACTATGGCTACACCTTC	CASSRLTGGPNYGYTF
TRBV6-5	.	15	.	TRBJ1-1	TGTGCCAGCAGTTACCCATCTCAGGGGAACACTGAAGCTTTCTTT	CASSYPSQGNTEAFF
TRBV7-8	.	15	TRBD2	TRBJ2-7	TGTGCCAGCAGCTTAGCCGATAGCGGGAAATTCGAGCAGTACTTC	CASSLADSGKFEQYF
TRBV7-2	.	17	TRBD1	TRBJ1-6	TGTGCCAGCAGCTCAAGGATCGGGGGACAGGTTAATTCACCCCTCCACTTT	CASSSRIGGQVNSPLHF
TRBV19	.	14	.	TRBJ1-1	TGTGCCAGTAGTATTGTAGGAGGAAACACTGAAGCTTTCTTT	CASSIVGGNTEAFF
TRBV6-1	.	13	.	TRBJ2-1	TGTGCCAGCAGTGAAGGACTTCCCAATGAGCAGTTCTTC	CASSEGLPNEQFF
TRBV27	.	16	.	TRBJ2-7	TGTGCCAGCAGTTCACTAGGGGGACACGGAAGGTACGAGCAGTACTTC	CASSSLGGHGRYEQYF
TRBV5-5	.	13	.	TRBJ1-5	TGTGCCAGCAGCCTGGGCTTGCTACAGCCCCAGCATTTT	CASSLGLLQPQHF
TRBV19	.	13	TRBD1	TRBJ1-4	TGTGCCACCGCAGGGGGCGAGGATGAAAAACTGTTTTTT	CATAGGEDEKLFF
TRBV14	.	15	.	TRBJ2-7	TGTGCCAGCAGCTTGGGACTCCGGTTAGTGAGCGAGCAGTACTTC	CASSLGLRLVSEQYF
TRBV5-4	.	14	.	TRBJ1-1	TGTGCCAGCAGTCAACCCAGGAAGGACACTGAAGCTTTCTTT	CASSQPRKDTEAFF
TRBV19	.	14	.	TRBJ1-1	TGTGCCAGTAATCGAGGCATCATGAACACTGAAGCTTTCTTT	CASNRGIMNTEAFF
TRBV2	.	14	.	TRBJ1-3	TGTGCCAGCAGTGTGGAGGTCTCTGGAAACACCATATATTTT	CASSVEVSGNTIYF
TRBV30	.	12	.	TRBJ2-7	TGTGCCTGGAGGATAACTTCCTACGAGCAGTACTTC	CAWRITSYEQYF
TRBV12-5	.	11	.	TRBJ2-7	TGTGCTAGGGCCGGGGTCCACGAGCAGTACTTC	CARAGVHEQYF
TRBV5-1	.	14	.	TRBJ2-2	TGCGCCAGCAGCTTGGCCCGGGGGTCCGGGGAGCTGTTTTTT	CASSLARGSGELFF
TRBV7-9	once	14	.	TRBJ2-3	TGTGCCAGCAGCTTTGATGGGGGAGGAGATACGCAGTATTTT	CASSFDGGGDTQYF
TRBV14	.	12	.	TRBJ2-5	TGTGCCAGCAGCCAAGTTCGGGAGACCCAGTACTTC	CASSQVRETQYF
TRBV6-5	.	16	.	TRBJ2-7	TGTGCCAGCAGTTACTCGGGACTCCAGCCCATCTACGAGCAGTACTTC	CASSYSGLQPIYEQYF
TRBV4-1	.	18	TRBD1	TRBJ2-6	TGCGCCAGCAGCCAAGATCTCCAACAGGGGGTGGGGGCCAACGTCCTGACTTTC	CASSQDLQQGVGANVLTF
TRBV29-1	once	10	.	TRBJ1-1	TGCAGCGTCTATAACACTGAAGCTTTCTTT	CSVYNTEAFF
TRBV11-1	.	16	TRBD2	TRBJ2-7	TGTGCCAGCAGCGCCCCTCGATCTAGCGGGGGCTACGAGCAGTACTTC	CASSAPRSSGGYEQYF
TRBV5-1	.	21	TRBD2	TRBJ2-7	TGCGCCAGCAGCTCCCTAGACCATCCGGGACTAGCGGGAGATCGAGGCTACGAGCAGTACTTC	CASSSLDHPGLAGDRGYEQYF
TRBV27	.	15	.	TRBJ2-5	TGTGCCAGCAGCCAGAGGGGGGGGCTGGGGGAGACCCAGTACTTC	CASSQRGGLGETQYF
TRBV29-1	.	15	TRBD2	TRBJ2-1	TGCAGCGTTGAATTATGGGAGACTAGCGGGAGTGGGGAGTTCTTC	CSVELWETSGSGEFF
TRBV5-1	.	16	.	TRBJ1-1	TGCGCCAGCAGCTTAAGGCAGGGTGCCCGGAACACTGAAGCTTTCTTT	CASSLRQGARNTEAFF
TRBV29-1	.	15	TRBD1	TRBJ1-2	TGCAGCGTTGAAGGTGGGGACAGGGGGTTTCGCGGCTACACCTTC	CSVEGGDRGFRGYTF
TRBV6-6	.	14	TRBD2	TRBJ2-7	TGTGCCAGCAGTTACCTGGGGGGGGCCTACGAGCAGTACTTC	CASSYLGGAYEQYF
TRBV19	.	18	TRBD1	TRBJ2-2	TGTGCCAGTAGCCTGGGGACAGGGTCCCCGACGAACACCGGGGAGCTGTTTTTT	CASSLGTGSPTNTGELFF
TRBV30	.	15	.	TRBJ1-3	TGTGCCTGGACAAAGACTTCTAGCTCTGGAAACACCATATATTTT	CAWTKTSSSGNTIYF
TRBV25-1	once	16	.	TRBJ2-2	TGTGCCAGCAGTGAAAGGGGGCGGGGACACACCGGGGAGCTGTTTTTT	CASSERGRGHTGELFF
TRBV18	few	15	.	TRBJ1-3	TGTGCCAGCTCACCGATAGAGACTTCGGGAAACACCATATATTTT	CASSPIETSGNTIYF
TRBV10-3	.	14	.	TRBJ2-1	TGTGCCATCAACGTAGGAACAGGGCGCGGTGAGCAGTTCTTC	CAINVGTGRGEQFF
TRBV2	.	14	TRBD1	TRBJ1-2	TGTGCCAGCAGTGAGGGGACAGGGGGCTATGGCTACACCTTC	CASSEGTGGYGYTF